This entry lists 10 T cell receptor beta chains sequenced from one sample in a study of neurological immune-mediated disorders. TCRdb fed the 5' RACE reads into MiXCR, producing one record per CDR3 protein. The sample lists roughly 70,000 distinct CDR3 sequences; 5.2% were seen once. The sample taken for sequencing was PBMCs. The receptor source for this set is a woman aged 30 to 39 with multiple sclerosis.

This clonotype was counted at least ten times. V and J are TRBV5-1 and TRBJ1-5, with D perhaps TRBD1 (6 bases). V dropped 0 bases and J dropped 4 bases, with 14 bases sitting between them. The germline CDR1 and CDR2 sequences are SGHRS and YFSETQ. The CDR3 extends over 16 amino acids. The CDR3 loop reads CASSLGGGNGNQPQHF. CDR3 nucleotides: TGCGCCAGCAGCTTGGGAGGGGGGAATGGTAATCAGCCCCAGCATTTT.

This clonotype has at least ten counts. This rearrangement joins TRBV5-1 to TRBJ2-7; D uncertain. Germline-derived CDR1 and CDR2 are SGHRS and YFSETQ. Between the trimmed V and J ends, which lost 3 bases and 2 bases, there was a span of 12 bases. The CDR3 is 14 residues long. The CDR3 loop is CASSYSPGPYEQYF. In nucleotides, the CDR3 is TGCGCCAGCAGCTATTCTCCAGGTCCCTACGAGCAGTACTTC. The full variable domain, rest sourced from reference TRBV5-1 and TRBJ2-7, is KAGVTQTPRYLIKTRGQQVTLSCSPISGHRSVSWYQQTPGQGLQFLFEYFSETQRNKGNFPGRFSGRQFSNSRSEMNVSTLELGDSALYLCASSYSPGPYEQYFGPGTRLTVT.

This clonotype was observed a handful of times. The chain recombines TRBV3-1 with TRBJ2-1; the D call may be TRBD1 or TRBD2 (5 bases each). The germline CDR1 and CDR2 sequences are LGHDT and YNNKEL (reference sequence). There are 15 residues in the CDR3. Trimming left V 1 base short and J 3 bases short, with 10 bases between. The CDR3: CASSQAGTVYNEQFF. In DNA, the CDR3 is TGTGCCAGCAGCCAAGCGGGGACGGTCTACAATGAGCAGTTCTTC.

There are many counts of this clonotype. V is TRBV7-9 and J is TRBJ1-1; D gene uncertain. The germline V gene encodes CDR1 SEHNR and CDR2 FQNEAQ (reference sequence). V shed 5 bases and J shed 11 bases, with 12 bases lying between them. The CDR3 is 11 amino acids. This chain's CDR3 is CASSPQMWAFF. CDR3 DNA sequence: TGTGCCAGCAGCCCCCAGATGTGGGCTTTCTTT.

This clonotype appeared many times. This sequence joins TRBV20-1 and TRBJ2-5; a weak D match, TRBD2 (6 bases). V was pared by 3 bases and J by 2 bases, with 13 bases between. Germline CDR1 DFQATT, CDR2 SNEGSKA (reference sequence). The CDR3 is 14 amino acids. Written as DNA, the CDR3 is TGCAGTGCTAGGCAGGACGGGAGACAAGAGACCCAGTACTTC. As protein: CSARQDGRQETQYF.

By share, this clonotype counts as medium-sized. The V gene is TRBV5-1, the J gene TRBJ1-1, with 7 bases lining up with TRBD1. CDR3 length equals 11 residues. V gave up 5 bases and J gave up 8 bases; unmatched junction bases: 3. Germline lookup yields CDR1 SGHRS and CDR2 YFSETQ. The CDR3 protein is CASRQGTEAFF. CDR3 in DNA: TGCGCCAGCAGACAGGGGACGGAAGCTTTCTTT.

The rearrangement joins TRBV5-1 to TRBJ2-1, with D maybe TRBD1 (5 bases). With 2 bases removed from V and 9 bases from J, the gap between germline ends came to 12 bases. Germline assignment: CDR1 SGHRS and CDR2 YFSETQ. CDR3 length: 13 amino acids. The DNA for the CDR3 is TGCGCCAGCAGCTTTAGAGGACAATTTGAGCAGTTCTTC. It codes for CASSFRGQFEQFF.

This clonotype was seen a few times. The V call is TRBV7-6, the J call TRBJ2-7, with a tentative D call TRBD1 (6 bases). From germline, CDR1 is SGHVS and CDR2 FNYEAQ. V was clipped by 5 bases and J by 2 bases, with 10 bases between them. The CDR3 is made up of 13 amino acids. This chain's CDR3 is CASSVGTPYEQYF. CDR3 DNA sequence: TGTGCCAGCAGCGTCGGGACACCCTACGAGCAGTACTTC.

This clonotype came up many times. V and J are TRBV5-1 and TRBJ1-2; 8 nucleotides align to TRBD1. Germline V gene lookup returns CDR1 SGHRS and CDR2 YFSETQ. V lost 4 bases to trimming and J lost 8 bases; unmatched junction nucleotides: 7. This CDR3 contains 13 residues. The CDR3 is CASSPTGAEGYTF. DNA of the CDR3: TGCGCCAGCAGCCCGACAGGGGCCGAAGGCTACACCTTC.

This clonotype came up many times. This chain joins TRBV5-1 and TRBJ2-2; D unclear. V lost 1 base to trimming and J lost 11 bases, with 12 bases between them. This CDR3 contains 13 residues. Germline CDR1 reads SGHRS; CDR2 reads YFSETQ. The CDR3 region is CASSLPPSTELFF. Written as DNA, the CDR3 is TGCGCCAGCAGCTTGCCCCCTTCGACTGAGCTGTTTTTT.